The T cell receptor (beta chain) under discussion was sequenced for a study of control samples from healthy donors and cancer patients. Germline CDR1 SNHLY, CDR2 FYNNEI. Trimming took 5 bases from V and 8 from J, leaving 7 bases between them. The CDR3 loop spans 11 amino acids. Sequenced by immunoSEQ multiplex PCR; TCRdb stores in-frame clones only, minus some. The profile shows about 150,000 clones, over 85% of them singletons. V and J are TRBV2 and TRBJ2-1; D not certain. The specimen was blood. This sequence was found in a man in his forties in good health. The DNA for the CDR3 is TGTGCCAGCAGTATAAGGGATGAGCAGTTCTTC. Protein: CASSIRDEQFF.